This T cell receptor (beta chain) stems from a study of vaccination and CD4 T cells after COVID-19. Sample treatment: roughly nine-day PBMC culture with coronavirus spike peptide pools or control peptides (ViraFEST assay). Expansion of antigen-specific T cells with peptide pools by ViraFEST preceded sequencing of TCRs. With about nine days of culture completed, CD4+ T cells were isolated by negative selection. Of note for this clonotype: Its antigen is currently unknown.

CD4+ T cells that had been cultured provided DNA sequenced with the Oncomine TCR Beta short-read assay. After culture, CD4+ T cells served as the source for genomic DNA extraction. TCRdb ran MiXCR on the PCR reads and lists one entry per CDR3 protein. This sample has approximately 16,000 distinct CDR3 sequences, with 40% to 60% found just once. Germline V gene sequence: CDR1 SGHVS, CDR2 FQNEAQ. V gave up 3 bases and J gave up 6 bases, with 9 bases separating them. The CDR3 totals 12 residues. Sequencing was performed on CD4+ T cells from blood, cultured in vitro. The source of this sequence is a human donor who had recovered from COVID-19. The chain joins TRBV7-8 to TRBJ2-7, with D unresolved. CDR3 sequence reads: CASSFPRREQYF. As DNA, the CDR3 is TGTGCCAGCAGCTTTCCCCGCCGCGAGCAGTACTTC.